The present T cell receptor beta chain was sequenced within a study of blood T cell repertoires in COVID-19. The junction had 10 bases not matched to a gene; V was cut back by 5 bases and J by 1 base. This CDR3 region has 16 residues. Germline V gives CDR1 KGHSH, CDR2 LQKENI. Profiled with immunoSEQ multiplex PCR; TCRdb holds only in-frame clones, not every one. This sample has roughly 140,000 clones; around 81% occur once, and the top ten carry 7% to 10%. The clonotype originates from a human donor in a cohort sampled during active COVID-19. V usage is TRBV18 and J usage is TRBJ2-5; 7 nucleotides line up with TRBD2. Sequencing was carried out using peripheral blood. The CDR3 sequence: CASSISSGGIQETQYF. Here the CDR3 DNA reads TGTGCCAGCTCAATTTCTAGCGGAGGGATCCAAGAGACCCAGTACTTC.